This T cell receptor (beta chain) was sequenced in a study of cytomegalovirus exposure and HLA in healthy donors. As for the study in general: The 90 to 150 validation repertoires used a platform that matched the one used for the 550 to 800 first-cohort repertoires, as a later analysis reported.

The CDR3 contains 17 residues. The V gene's germline CDR1 is MGHRA and CDR2 YSYEKL. Germline trimming cut 4 bases from V and 4 bases from J; bases unmatched to any gene: 10. TCRdb's copy holds only in-frame clones and misses some; the assay was immunoSEQ multiplex PCR. Of about 220,000 clones in the sample, 85% to 90% were seen once. Worth noting for this clone: Its matching antigen is unknown.

Overall study findings and caveats: According to a subsequent analysis, TCR clusters from the first cohort were inclined to appear together in the 100 to 150 validation repertoires. Among TCR beta chains, those listed as cytomegalovirus-associated numbered approximately 150. Per published reports, the classifier diagnosed cytomegalovirus status with high specificity and sensitivity.

The chain couples TRBV4-1 to TRBJ2-1; TRBD1 aligns across 10 bases. The origin of this receptor is a man between 18 and 29 years old in good health and CMV-seronegative. Sequenced sample: PBMCs. The CDR3 protein is CASSPRSRDRGYNEQFF. CDR3 nucleotide sequence: TGCGCCAGCAGCCCCCGAAGCAGGGACAGGGGATACAATGAGCAGTTCTTC.